This T cell receptor beta chain was identified in a study of shared clonotypes between healthy human individuals. The protocol was immunoSEQ multiplex PCR, while the TCRdb copy is restricted to in-frame clones and leaves out a portion. Among 2 million or so clones, roughly 96% were seen once, and the ten largest hold 0.1% to 0.15%. The CDR3 is 14 amino acids. The germline V gene has CDR1 SGHDT and CDR2 YYEEEE. Trimming removed 4 bases from V and 1 base from J; junction bases left unmatched: 4. The sample comprised naive CD4+ T cells sorted from blood. Subset specified: CD45RA+ positively selected. The chain uses TRBV5-6 and TRBJ1-1, with TRBD1 matching over 7 bases. The sequence came from a man between 18 and 35 years old in good health. The CDR3 reads CASSRGQANTEAFF. CDR3 in DNA: TGTGCCAGCAGCCGCGGACAGGCGAACACTGAAGCTTTCTTT.